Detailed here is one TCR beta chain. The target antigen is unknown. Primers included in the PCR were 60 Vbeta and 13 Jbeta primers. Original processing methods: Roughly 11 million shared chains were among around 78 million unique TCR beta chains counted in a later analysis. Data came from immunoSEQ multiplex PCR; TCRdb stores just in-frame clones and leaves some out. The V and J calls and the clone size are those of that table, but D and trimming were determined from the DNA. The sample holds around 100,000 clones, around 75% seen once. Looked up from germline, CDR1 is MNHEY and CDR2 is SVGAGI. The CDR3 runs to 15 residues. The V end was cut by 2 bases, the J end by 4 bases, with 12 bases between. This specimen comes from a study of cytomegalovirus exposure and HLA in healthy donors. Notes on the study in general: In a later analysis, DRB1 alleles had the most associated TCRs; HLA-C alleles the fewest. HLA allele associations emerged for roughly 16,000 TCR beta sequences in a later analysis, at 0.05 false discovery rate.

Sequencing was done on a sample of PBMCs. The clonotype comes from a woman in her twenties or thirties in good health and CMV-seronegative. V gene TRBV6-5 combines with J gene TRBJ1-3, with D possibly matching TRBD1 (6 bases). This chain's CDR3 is CASSYLGAQGNTIYF. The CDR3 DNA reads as TGTGCCAGCAGTTACCTGGGGGCGCAGGGAAACACCATATATTTT.